Given below is one T cell receptor beta chain in context. A much larger clone is a single base away; this may be a read error. Germline CDR1 SGHAT, CDR2 FQNNGV. This CDR3 contains 14 residues. V was shortened by 2 bases and J by 1 base, with 8 bases between the two germline ends. No patient received treatment before thyroid surgery. The data were taken from a study of metastatic and nonmetastatic thyroid tumors. TCRdb re-called the PCR reads with MiXCR. Altogether roughly 58,000 clones are present, roughly 4.1% being singletons, with the ten largest covering approximately 20%. This receptor was identified in a female donor with papillary thyroid cancer or a benign thyroid nodule (not recorded which). Some clones in this sample may be carry-over from other donors' samples. The sample comprised blood. The chain carries TRBV11-2 and TRBJ1-1; no reliable D call. CDR3 DNA: TGTGCCAGCAGCTTATCGAGCGGGAACACTGAAGCTTTCTTT. Protein sequence: CASSLSSGNTEAFF.